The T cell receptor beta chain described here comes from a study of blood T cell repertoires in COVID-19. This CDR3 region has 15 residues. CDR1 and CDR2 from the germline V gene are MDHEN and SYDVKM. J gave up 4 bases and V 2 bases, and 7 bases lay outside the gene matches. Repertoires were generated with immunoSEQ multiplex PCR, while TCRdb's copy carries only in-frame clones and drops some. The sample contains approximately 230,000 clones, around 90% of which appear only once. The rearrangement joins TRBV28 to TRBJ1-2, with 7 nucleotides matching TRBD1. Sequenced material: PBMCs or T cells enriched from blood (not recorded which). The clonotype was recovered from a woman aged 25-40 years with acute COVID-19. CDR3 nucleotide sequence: TGTGCCAGCAGTTTAGACAGGGTAATTGGCTATGGCTACACCTTC. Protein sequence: CASSLDRVIGYGYTF.